One T cell receptor (beta chain) is described in this entry. No antigen is known for it. Repertoires were generated with immunoSEQ multiplex PCR, while TCRdb's copy carries only in-frame clones and drops some. The data show fewer than 90,000 clones, with about 88% seen just once and approximately 11% held by the top ten. The data originate from a study of T cell responses to AZD1222 COVID-19 vaccine. General observations from the study: Donors in the cohort were predominantly white British and more often female, and clonal diversity was possibly underestimated. Only a handful of AZD1222 recipients, six or seven in all, had baseline seropositivity. CD4 TCRs linked to vaccination spanned spike, dominating at 160-218 and 743-854.

The input for sequencing was peripheral blood, taken on day 0 of AZD1222 vaccination. This TCR derives from an adult in good health.

Here the CDR3 DNA reads TGTGCCAGCAGTGGGGACGGGGTCTTGATTTATGGCTACACCTTC. Translation gives CASSGDGVLIYGYTF. The chain has TRBV28 and TRBJ1-2, with TRBD1 as a possible D gene (5 bases). The CDR3 is 15 residues long. Germline assignment: CDR1 MDHEN and CDR2 SYDVKM. Trimming shortened V by 5 bases and J by 5 bases, and 18 bases separated the two germline ends.